The 22 T cell receptor beta chains reported below all come from one sample, sequenced in a study of CD8+CD57+ T cells in acquired aplastic anemia. TCR beta VDJ and CDR3 were profiled, and genomic DNA was the template. TCRdb recomputed calls from the reads with MiXCR, one row per CDR3 protein. This sample has approximately 59,000 distinct CDR3 sequences; approximately 52% occur once, and the top ten carry roughly 15%. Patients chosen for sequencing had shown CD8+CD57+ cell expansion by flow cytometry. Sequenced material: sorted CD4+, CD8+, or CD8+CD57+ T cells (not recorded which) from PBMCs. The receptors come from a human donor with aplastic anemia.

This clonotype has at least ten counts. The chain carries TRBV6-5 and TRBJ1-2, with D uncertain. Trimming removed 2 bases from V and 7 bases from J, with 8 bases in between. Germline-derived CDR1 and CDR2 are MNHEY and SVGAGI. CDR3 length: 12 amino acids. CDR3 in DNA: TGTGCCAGCAGTTACGGGGAAGGTGGCTACACCTTC. Its protein is CASSYGEGGYTF.

This clonotype was detected only once. This rearrangement joins TRBV5-6 to TRBJ2-2, with TRBD1 matching over 10 bases. Germline V lookup: CDR1 SGHDT, CDR2 YYEEEE. The CDR3 runs 18 residues. Trimming took 4 bases from V and 0 from J; bases not matched to a gene: 9. The CDR3 DNA sequence: TGTGCCAGCAGCCCGTCGGGGACAGGGGACGCGAACACCGGGGAGCTGTTTTTT. Protein sequence: CASSPSGTGDANTGELFF.

This clonotype was seen many times. V and J are TRBV9 and TRBJ2-1; D may be TRBD1 (5 bases). This CDR3 spans 13 amino acids. Germline CDR1 and CDR2: SGDLS and YYNGEE. V shed 4 bases and J shed 5 bases, with 10 bases lying between them. Here the CDR3 DNA reads TGTGCCAGCAGCCCCCAACAGGACAATGAGCAGTTCTTC. It translates to CASSPQQDNEQFF.

V and J are TRBV7-2 and TRBJ1-1; D not resolved. The ends were cut back, 1 base at V and 4 bases at J, with 7 bases in the middle. The V gene's germline CDR1 is SGHTA and CDR2 FQGNSA. The CDR3 loop spans 13 amino acids. The CDR3 is CASSLGGSTEAFF. For the CDR3, the DNA is TGTGCCAGCAGCTTAGGAGGGAGCACTGAAGCTTTCTTT.

Ten or more counts support this clonotype. V and J are TRBV20-1 and TRBJ1-4; D is uncertain. Germline CDR1 reads DFQATT; CDR2 reads SNEGSKA (reference sequence). The CDR3 length is 15 residues. V was shortened by 3 bases and J by 6 bases, with 17 bases between the two germline ends. The CDR3 region has the DNA TGCAGTGCTAGGCACCCTACCGACTTCTATGAAAAACTGTTTTTT. It translates to CSARHPTDFYEKLFF.

V is TRBV27 and J is TRBJ1-2; 11 bases are a match to TRBD1. J gave up 4 bases and V 7 bases, and 5 bases lay outside the gene matches. The CDR3 contains 14 residues. The germline V gene encodes CDR1 MNHEY and CDR2 SMNVEV (reference sequence). This CDR3 is CASIGTGGFYGYTF. The CDR3, as DNA: TGTGCCAGCATAGGGACAGGGGGTTTCTATGGCTACACCTTC.

The chain employs TRBV10-2 and TRBJ1-2, with D perhaps TRBD1 (6 bases). The CDR3 sequence is 14 residues long. Germline values: CDR1 WSHSY, CDR2 SAAADI. V lost 7 bases to trimming and J lost 2 bases, with 14 bases between them. The CDR3 nucleotides are TGCGCCAGCATGTCGACAGGATACAACTATGGCTACACCTTC. It encodes CASMSTGYNYGYTF.

The chain recombines TRBV10-3 with TRBJ2-3; weak D call: TRBD1 (6 bases). Between the trimmed V and J ends, which lost 7 bases and 2 bases, there was a span of 10 bases. This CDR3 is 13 amino acids long. Germline CDR1 and CDR2: ENHRY and SYGVKD. CDR3 sequence reads: CAIMKGDTDTQYF. The CDR3, as DNA: TGTGCCATCATGAAGGGGGACACAGATACGCAGTATTTT.

This clonotype was counted many times. The V call is TRBV4-1, the J call TRBJ2-3, with D hard to call. Trimming left V 4 bases short and J 4 bases short, with 15 bases between. The length of the CDR3 is 15 residues. The germline V gene encodes CDR1 MGHRA and CDR2 YSYEKL. This CDR3 is CASSPGSYRADTQYF. Written as DNA, the CDR3 is TGCGCCAGCAGCCCCGGGTCCTACCGCGCAGATACGCAGTATTTT.

The gene calls are TRBV29-1 and TRBJ1-1; 7 positions agree with TRBD1. From germline, CDR1 is SQVTM and CDR2 ANQGSEA. The CDR3 has 12 residues. With 6 bases clipped from V and 1 base from J, the junction kept 2 bases outside the gene matches. The CDR3 nucleotides read TGCAGCGTGGGGGACAGGAACACTGAAGCTTTCTTT. Amino acids: CSVGDRNTEAFF.

This clonotype was seen repeatedly, ten times or more. The chain links TRBV11-2 to TRBJ2-1; perhaps D is TRBD1 or TRBD2 (5 bases each). Looked up from germline, CDR1 is SGHAT and CDR2 is FQNNGV. CDR3 size: 17 residues. V was cut by 3 bases and J by 3 bases, with 18 bases left in between. The chain's CDR3 is CASSLESGTANYNEQFF. The CDR3 DNA reads TGTGCCAGCAGCTTGGAGTCCGGGACGGCCAACTACAATGAGCAGTTCTTC.

The chain uses TRBV2 and TRBJ2-1, with TRBD1 matching 9 bases. Trimming cost V 11 bases and J 4 bases; bases outside gene matches: 6. The V gene's germline CDR1 is SNHLY and CDR2 FYNNEI. The CDR3 runs to 13 residues. Written as DNA, the CDR3 is TGTGCCCGCCGGGGGACAGGGTACAATGAGCAGTTCTTC. This sequence encodes CARRGTGYNEQFF.

For this clonotype: Germline is not matched at one junction end, which may reflect a read error. The CDR3 region is CASSLASGGRQALF. The CDR3 DNA reads TGTGCCAGCAGCTTAGCGTCAGGGGGCCGGCAAGCTCTCTTT. The chain is built from TRBV7-8 and TRBJ1-1; 8 nucleotides agree with TRBD1. Germline CDR1 SGHVS, CDR2 FQNEAQ. CDR3 length: 14 amino acids.

The chain uses TRBV29-1 and TRBJ1-2; 7 bases match TRBD1. The germline gives CDR1 SQVTM, CDR2 ANQGSEA. This CDR3 region has 13 residues. The J segment lost 12 bases and the V segment lost 6 bases, leaving 16 bases of the junction unmatched. CDR3 sequence: CSVGDSSILFDTF. The CDR3 DNA sequence: TGCAGCGTGGGGGACAGCTCTATCCTTTTCGACACCTTC.

In this sample, this clonotype turned up once. The CDR3 ends on some other residue instead of the conserved phenylalanine or tryptophan, so this is likely a read error. J is TRBJ2-7 and V is TRBV25-1; TRBD2 might be the D (6 bases). The CDR3 runs to 14 residues. Germline values: CDR1 MGHDK, CDR2 SYGVNS. V was trimmed by 2 bases and J by 2 bases, leaving 10 bases between them. CDR3 nucleotide sequence: TGTGCCAGCAGTGAAGAAGGCGGGGCCTACGAGCAGTACCTC. Its translation is CASSEEGGAYEQYL.

V gene TRBV30 combines with J gene TRBJ1-2; TRBD1 might be the D (5 bases). Per germline, CDR1 GTSNPN and CDR2 SVGIG (reference sequence). V was pared by 6 bases and J by 3 bases, with 14 bases between. The CDR3 is made up of 13 amino acids. The CDR3 sequence is CACLTDLHYGYTF. In DNA form, the CDR3 reads TGTGCCTGCCTGACAGACCTCCACTATGGCTACACCTTC.

The chain recombines TRBV29-1 with TRBJ2-2; perhaps TRBD1 as D (6 bases). Germline V gives CDR1 SQVTM, CDR2 ANQGSEA. Trimming pared 1 base from V and 5 bases from J, leaving 17 bases between. This CDR3 spans 16 amino acids. This CDR3 is CSVEVGLPRGTGELFF. The CDR3 DNA follows: TGCAGCGTTGAAGTAGGACTCCCCAGGGGAACCGGGGAGCTGTTTTTT.

The count of this clonotype is one. V and J are TRBV2 and TRBJ1-5; 8 nucleotides agree with TRBD1. Germline CDR1 is SNHLY and CDR2 is FYNNEI. The CDR3 runs 15 residues. V lost 6 bases to trimming and J lost 1 base; unmatched junction nucleotides: 5. The CDR3 nucleotides are TGTGCCAGCAGCCCGGACAGGGCGAGCAATCAGCCCCAGCATTTT. It translates to CASSPDRASNQPQHF. The full variable domain, completed using reference TRBV2 and TRBJ1-5, is EPEVTQTPSHQVTQMGQEVILRCVPISNHLYFYWYRQILGQKVEFLVSFYNNEISEKSEIFDDQFSVERPDGSNFTLKIRSTKLEDSAMYFCASSPDRASNQPQHFGDGTRLSIL.

As to this clonotype: Since the CDR3 does not end with the conserved phenylalanine or tryptophan, this likely comes from a read error. The limits of the CDR3 on the DNA are not certain, so only TCRdb's listed CDR3 is given. V is TRBV29-1 and J is TRBJ2-7; whether TRBD2, the table's D call, matches the DNA was not checked. Looked up from germline, CDR1 is SQVTM and CDR2 is ANQGSEA. The CDR3 has 10 residues if both end residues are counted. CDR3 protein: CSVGPGTGLA.

The chain uses TRBV25-1 and TRBJ2-3; a possible D gene is TRBD1 (5 bases). Germline V lookup: CDR1 MGHDK, CDR2 SYGVNS. CDR3 size: 15 residues. Trimming removed 4 bases from V and 2 bases from J, with 13 bases in between. CDR3 sequence reads: CASSGLGRTTDTQYF. For the CDR3, the DNA is TGTGCCAGCAGTGGCCTGGGGCGGACCACAGATACGCAGTATTTT.

The table lists this clonotype with many counts. The rearrangement joins TRBV12-3 or TRBV12-4 to TRBJ2-2, with D uncertain. The CDR3 is made up of 14 amino acids. V lost 3 bases, J lost 1 base, and 6 bases lay in between. In DNA, the CDR3 is TGTGCCAGCAGTTTCGCCAAGAACACCGGGGAGCTGTTTTTT. Translated, it gives CASSFAKNTGELFF.

Many counts were recorded for this clonotype. The chain uses TRBV28 and TRBJ1-2, with a weak D call TRBD1 (6 bases). Germline values: CDR1 MDHEN, CDR2 SYDVKM. This CDR3 has 16 residues. The germline V and J ends were trimmed by 0 bases and 3 bases, with 14 bases remaining between them. CDR3 sequence: CASSLWVRGHDYGYTF. The CDR3, as DNA: TGTGCCAGCAGTTTATGGGTCCGGGGGCACGACTATGGCTACACCTTC.